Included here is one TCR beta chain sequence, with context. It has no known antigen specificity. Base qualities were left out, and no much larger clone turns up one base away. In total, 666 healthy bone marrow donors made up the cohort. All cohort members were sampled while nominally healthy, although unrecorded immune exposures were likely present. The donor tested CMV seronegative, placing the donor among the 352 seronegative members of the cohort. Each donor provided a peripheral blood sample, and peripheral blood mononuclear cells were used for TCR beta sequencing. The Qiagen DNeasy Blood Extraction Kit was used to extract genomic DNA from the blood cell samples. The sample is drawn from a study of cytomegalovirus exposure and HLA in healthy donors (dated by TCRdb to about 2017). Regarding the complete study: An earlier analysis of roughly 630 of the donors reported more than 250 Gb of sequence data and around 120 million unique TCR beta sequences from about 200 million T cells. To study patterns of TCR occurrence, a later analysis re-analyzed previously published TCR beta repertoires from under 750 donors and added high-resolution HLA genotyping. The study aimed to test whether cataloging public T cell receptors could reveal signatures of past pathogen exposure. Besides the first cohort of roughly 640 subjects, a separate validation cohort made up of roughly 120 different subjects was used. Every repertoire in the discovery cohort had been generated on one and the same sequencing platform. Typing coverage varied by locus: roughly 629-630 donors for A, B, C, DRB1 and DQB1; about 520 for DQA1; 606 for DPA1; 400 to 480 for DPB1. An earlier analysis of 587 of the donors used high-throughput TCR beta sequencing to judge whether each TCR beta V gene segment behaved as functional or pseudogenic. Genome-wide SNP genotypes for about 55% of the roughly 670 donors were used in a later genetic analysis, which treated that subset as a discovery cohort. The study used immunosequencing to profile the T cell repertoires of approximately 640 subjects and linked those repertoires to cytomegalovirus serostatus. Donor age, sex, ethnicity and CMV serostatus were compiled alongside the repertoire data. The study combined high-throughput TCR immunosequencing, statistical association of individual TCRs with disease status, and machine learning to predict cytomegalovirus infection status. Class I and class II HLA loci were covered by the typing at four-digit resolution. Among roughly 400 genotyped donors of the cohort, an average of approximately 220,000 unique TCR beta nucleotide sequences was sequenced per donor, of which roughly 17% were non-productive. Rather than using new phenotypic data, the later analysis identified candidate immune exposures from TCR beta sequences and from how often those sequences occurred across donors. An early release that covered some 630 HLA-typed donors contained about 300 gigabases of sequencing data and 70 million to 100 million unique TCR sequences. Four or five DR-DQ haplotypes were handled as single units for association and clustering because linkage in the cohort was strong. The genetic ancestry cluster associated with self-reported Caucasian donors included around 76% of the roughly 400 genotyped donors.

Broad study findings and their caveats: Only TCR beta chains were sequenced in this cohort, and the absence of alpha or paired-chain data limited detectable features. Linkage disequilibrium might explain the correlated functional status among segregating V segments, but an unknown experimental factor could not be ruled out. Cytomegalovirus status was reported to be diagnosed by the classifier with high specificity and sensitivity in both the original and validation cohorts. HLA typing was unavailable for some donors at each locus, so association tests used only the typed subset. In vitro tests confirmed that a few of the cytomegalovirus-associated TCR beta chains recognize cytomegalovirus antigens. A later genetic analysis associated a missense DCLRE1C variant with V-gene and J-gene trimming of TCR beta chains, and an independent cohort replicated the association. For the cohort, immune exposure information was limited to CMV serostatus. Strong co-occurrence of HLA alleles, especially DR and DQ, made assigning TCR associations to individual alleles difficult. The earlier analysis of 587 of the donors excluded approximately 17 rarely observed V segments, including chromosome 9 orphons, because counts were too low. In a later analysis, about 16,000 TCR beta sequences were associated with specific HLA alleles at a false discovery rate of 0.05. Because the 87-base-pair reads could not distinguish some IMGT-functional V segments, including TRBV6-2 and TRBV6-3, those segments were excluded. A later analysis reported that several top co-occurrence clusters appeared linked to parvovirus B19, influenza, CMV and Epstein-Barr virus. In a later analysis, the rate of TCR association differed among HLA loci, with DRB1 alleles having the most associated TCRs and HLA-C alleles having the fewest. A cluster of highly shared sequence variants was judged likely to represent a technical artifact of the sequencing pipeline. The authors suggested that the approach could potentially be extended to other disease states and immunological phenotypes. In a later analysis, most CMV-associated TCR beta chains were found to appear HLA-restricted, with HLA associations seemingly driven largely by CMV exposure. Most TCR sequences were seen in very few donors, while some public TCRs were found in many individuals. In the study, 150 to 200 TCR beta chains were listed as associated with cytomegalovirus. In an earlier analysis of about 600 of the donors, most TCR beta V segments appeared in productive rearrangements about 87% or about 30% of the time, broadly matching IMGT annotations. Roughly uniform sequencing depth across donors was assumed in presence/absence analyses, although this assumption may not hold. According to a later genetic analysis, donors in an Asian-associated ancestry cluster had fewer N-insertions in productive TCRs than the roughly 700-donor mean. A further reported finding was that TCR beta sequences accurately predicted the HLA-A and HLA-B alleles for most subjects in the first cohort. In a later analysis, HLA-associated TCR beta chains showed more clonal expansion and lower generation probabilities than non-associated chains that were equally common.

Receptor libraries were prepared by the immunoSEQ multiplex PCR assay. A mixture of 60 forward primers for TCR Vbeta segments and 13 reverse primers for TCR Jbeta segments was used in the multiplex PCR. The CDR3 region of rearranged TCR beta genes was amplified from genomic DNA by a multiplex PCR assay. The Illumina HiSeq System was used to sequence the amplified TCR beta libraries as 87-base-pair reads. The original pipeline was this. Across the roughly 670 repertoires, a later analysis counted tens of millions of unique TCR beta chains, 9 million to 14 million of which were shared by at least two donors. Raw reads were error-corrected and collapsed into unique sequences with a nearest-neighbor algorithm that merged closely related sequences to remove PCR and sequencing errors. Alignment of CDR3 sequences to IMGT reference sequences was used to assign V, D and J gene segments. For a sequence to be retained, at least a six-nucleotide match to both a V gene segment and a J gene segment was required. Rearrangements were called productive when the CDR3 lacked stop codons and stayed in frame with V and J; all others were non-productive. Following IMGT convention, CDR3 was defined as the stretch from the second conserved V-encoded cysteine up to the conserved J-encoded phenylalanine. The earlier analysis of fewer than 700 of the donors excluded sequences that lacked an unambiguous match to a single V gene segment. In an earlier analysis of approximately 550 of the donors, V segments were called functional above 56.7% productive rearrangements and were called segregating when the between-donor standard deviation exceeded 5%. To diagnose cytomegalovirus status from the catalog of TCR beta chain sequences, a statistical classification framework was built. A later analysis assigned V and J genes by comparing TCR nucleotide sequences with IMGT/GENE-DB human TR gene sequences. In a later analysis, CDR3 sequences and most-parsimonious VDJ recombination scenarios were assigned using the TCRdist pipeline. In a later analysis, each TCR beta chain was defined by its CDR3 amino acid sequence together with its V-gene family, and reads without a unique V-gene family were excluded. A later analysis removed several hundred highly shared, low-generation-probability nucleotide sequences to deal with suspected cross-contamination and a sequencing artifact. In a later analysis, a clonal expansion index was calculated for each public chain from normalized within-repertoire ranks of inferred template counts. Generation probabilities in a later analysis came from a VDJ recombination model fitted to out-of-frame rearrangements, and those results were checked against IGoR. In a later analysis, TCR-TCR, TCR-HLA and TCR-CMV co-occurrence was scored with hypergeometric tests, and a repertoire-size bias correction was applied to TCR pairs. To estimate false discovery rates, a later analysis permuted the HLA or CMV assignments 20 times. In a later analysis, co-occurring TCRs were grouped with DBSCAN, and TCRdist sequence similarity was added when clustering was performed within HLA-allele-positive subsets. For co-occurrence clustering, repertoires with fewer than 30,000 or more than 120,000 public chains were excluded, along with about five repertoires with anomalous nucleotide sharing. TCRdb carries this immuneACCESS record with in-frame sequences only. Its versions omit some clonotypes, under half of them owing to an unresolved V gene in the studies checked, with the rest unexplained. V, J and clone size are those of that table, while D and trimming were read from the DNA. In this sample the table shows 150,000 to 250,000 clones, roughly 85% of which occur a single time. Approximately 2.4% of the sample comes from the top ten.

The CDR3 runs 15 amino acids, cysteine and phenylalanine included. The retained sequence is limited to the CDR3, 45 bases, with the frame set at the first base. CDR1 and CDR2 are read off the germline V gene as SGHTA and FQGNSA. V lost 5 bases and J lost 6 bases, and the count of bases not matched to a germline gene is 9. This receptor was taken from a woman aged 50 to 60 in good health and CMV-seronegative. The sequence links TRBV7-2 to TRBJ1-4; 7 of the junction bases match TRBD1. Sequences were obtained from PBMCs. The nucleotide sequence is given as TGTGCCAGCAGCCCACGGGACAGCTACGATGAAAAACTGTTTTTT. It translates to CASSPRDSYDEKLFF.